This paragraph covers one TCR beta chain sequence. No antigen is known for it. Germline CDR1 and CDR2: SGHVS and FQNEAQ. V lost 1 base, J lost 5 bases, and 14 bases lay in between. The CDR3 sequence is 15 residues long. This sample was taken from a study of cytomegalovirus exposure and HLA in healthy donors. The study's findings and limits: Productive status was seen about 87% or about 30% of the time for most TCR beta V segments in an earlier analysis. A later analysis by the authors found several of the most significant clusters apparently linked to common viral pathogens.

The PCR employed 60 Vbeta primers together with 13 Jbeta primers. The method was immunoSEQ multiplex PCR; TCRdb's version includes in-frame clones alone and lacks a portion of them. In total, the table holds 80,000 or so clones. V gene TRBV7-8 combines with J gene TRBJ1-2; D might be TRBD1 (6 bases). This clonotype originated in a woman aged 25-40 years in good health and CMV-seronegative. Sequencing was carried out using PBMCs. The CDR3 is CASSLGRGGTYGYTF. The CDR3 bases are TGTGCCAGCAGCTTAGGGCGGGGGGGGACATATGGCTACACCTTC. Complete variable domain (other parts from reference TRBV7-8 and TRBJ1-2): GAGVSQSPRYKVAKRGQDVALRCDPISGHVSLFWYQQALGQGPEFLTYFQNEAQLDKSGLPSDRFFAERPEGSVSTLKIQRTQQEDSAVYLCASSLGRGGTYGYTFGSGTRLTVV.